The 18 T cell receptor beta chains given below trace back to one sample, sequenced in a study of shared clonotypes between healthy human individuals. Repertoires were generated with immunoSEQ multiplex PCR, while TCRdb's copy carries only in-frame clones and drops some. The sample has fewer than 850,000 clones; about 96% are singletons. CD45RO-negative, CCR7-positively selected cells formed the naive CD8 fraction, excluding terminally differentiated effector memory CD45RA+ cells. Sequencing was carried out using naive CD8+ T cells sorted from blood. These receptors were collected from a man aged 25-40 years in good health.

V gene TRBV14 combines with J gene TRBJ1-3, with D tentatively TRBD1 (5 bases). From germline, CDR1 is SGHDN and CDR2 FVKESK. Deletions cut 1 base from V and 0 bases from J, with 13 bases between. This CDR3 spans 17 amino acids. The CDR3 sequence: CASSQVTTGYSGNTIYF. In DNA form, the CDR3 reads TGTGCCAGCAGCCAAGTTACTACAGGTTACTCTGGAAACACCATATATTTT.

The chain joins TRBV28 to TRBJ2-7, with D unclear. Deletions cut 5 bases from V and 7 bases from J, with 27 bases between. This CDR3 has 17 amino acids. Germline CDR1 is MDHEN and CDR2 is SYDVKM. The CDR3 DNA sequence: TGTGCCAGCAGTACTCGACCGTCGGTACCACAAAGTCGAGAGCAGTACTTC. This encodes CASSTRPSVPQSREQYF.

The chain has TRBV5-4 and TRBJ2-1; TRBD2 matches 11 bases. CDR1 is SGHNT and CDR2 is YYREEE in the germline V gene (reference sequence). Trimming took 6 bases from V and 5 from J; bases not matched to a gene: 4. This CDR3 has 14 residues. The CDR3: CASTKGLADNEQFF. The CDR3 region has the DNA TGTGCCAGCACCAAGGGACTAGCGGACAATGAGCAGTTCTTC.

The V gene is TRBV5-5, the J gene TRBJ2-3; 9 bases are shared with TRBD1. Germline V lookup: CDR1 SGHKS, CDR2 YYEKEE (reference sequence). The CDR3 is 17 amino acids. J was trimmed by 3 bases and V by 4 bases; bases with no gene match: 12. CDR3: CASSTGSGTGWTDTQYF. The CDR3 DNA follows: TGTGCCAGCAGCACGGGATCCGGGACAGGGTGGACAGATACGCAGTATTTT.

The J gene is TRBJ2-1, the V gene TRBV11-3; the D gene could be TRBD1 or TRBD2 (5 bases each). Germline loops: CDR1 SGHNT, CDR2 YENEEA. This CDR3 is built from 13 residues. V lost 4 bases and J lost 12, with 16 bases in between. This chain's CDR3 is CASSSLGTPRQFF. The DNA of the CDR3 is TGTGCCAGCAGCTCGCTTGGGACCCCTAGGCAGTTCTTC.

The chain employs TRBV18 and TRBJ2-1; a possible D gene is TRBD1 (6 bases). This CDR3 has 16 amino acids. Germline assignment: CDR1 KGHSH and CDR2 LQKENI. The V end was cut by 3 bases, the J end by 2 bases, with 14 bases between. The CDR3 is CASSPSSGTPYNEQFF. CDR3 nucleotide sequence: TGTGCCAGCTCACCCAGTTCCGGGACACCCTACAATGAGCAGTTCTTC.

This chain joins TRBV6-5 and TRBJ1-5, with D hard to call. The CDR3 is 14 residues long. Germline values: CDR1 MNHEY, CDR2 SVGAGI. Trimming removed 0 bases from V and 6 bases from J, with 9 bases in between. CDR3 nucleotides: TGTGCCAGCAGTTACTCAGGGCGAGGTCAGCCCCAGCATTTT. Its translation: CASSYSGRGQPQHF.

The genes are TRBV28 and TRBJ2-3, with 8 bases aligning to TRBD2. The CDR3 is 17 residues long. J gave up 1 base and V 7 bases, and 13 bases lay outside the gene matches. Germline V gene data show CDR1 as MDHEN and CDR2 as SYDVKM. The CDR3 DNA follows: TGTGCCAGCATCCGGGTAGCGGGAAATGCGGGCACAGATACGCAGTATTTT. It translates to CASIRVAGNAGTDTQYF.

The genes are TRBV5-8 and TRBJ2-7; a possible D gene is TRBD2 (5 bases). This CDR3 has 12 amino acids. Germline V gene lookup returns CDR1 SGHTS and CDR2 YDEGEE. V was trimmed by 0 bases and J by 4 bases, leaving 5 bases between them. CDR3 DNA sequence: TGTGCCAGCAGCTTGGGGAGGTACGAGCAGTACTTC. It yields the protein CASSLGRYEQYF. The variable domain in full, with the rest retrieved from reference TRBV5-8 and TRBJ2-7, is EAGVTQSPTHLIKTRGQQATLRCSPISGHTSVYWYQQALGLGLQFLLWYDEGEERNRGNFPPRFSGRQFPNYSSELNVNALELEDSALYLCASSLGRYEQYFGPGTRLTVT.

The J gene is TRBJ1-5, the V gene TRBV5-3; 7 nucleotides align to TRBD1. TRBV5-3 is identified as an open reading frame with a role that is uncertain. This CDR3 has 16 residues. The ends lost 2 bases at V and 2 bases at J; junction bases unmatched: 7. Written as DNA, the CDR3 is TGTGCCAGAAGCTTATGTCAGGGGGAGTGCAATCAGCCCCAGCATTTT. Protein: CARSLCQGECNQPQHF.

The chain couples TRBV18 to TRBJ2-5; the D call may be TRBD1 or TRBD2 (5 bases each). CDR3 length: 13 residues. Trimming removed 3 bases from V and 7 bases from J, with 12 bases in between. Germline-derived CDR1 and CDR2 are KGHSH and LQKENI. The CDR3 region has the DNA TGTGCCAGCTCACCCCAGGAGAGGGGGACCCAGTACTTC. This codes for CASSPQERGTQYF.

The chain couples TRBV29-1 to TRBJ2-1, with TRBD1 matching over 9 bases. The CDR3 contains 16 residues. Looked up from germline, CDR1 is SQVTM and CDR2 is ANQGSEA. The junction had 8 bases not matched to a gene; V was cut back by 4 bases and J by 1 base. This CDR3 is CSVGGSTGGSYNEQFF. In DNA form, the CDR3 reads TGCAGCGTTGGCGGTTCGACAGGGGGTTCCTACAATGAGCAGTTCTTC.

V gene TRBV7-8 combines with J gene TRBJ2-7; 11 bases are a match to TRBD2. J was trimmed by 2 bases and V by 5 bases; bases with no gene match: 5. The CDR3 is 15 amino acids. The germline V gene has CDR1 SGHVS and CDR2 FQNEAQ. Here the CDR3 reads CASSTGTSGTYEQYF. CDR3 in DNA: TGTGCCAGCAGCACCGGGACTAGCGGCACCTACGAGCAGTACTTC.

This chain connects TRBV5-1 to TRBJ2-1, with 7 bases that match TRBD2. This CDR3 is 15 amino acids long. Germline V CDR1 and CDR2: SGHRS, YFSETQ. The ends lost 6 bases at V and 4 bases at J; junction bases unmatched: 10. CDR3 sequence reads: CASTTSGRGYNEQFF. In DNA, the CDR3 is TGCGCCAGCACCACTTCAGGGAGGGGTTACAATGAGCAGTTCTTC.

The rearrangement joins TRBV4-3 to TRBJ2-7; maybe TRBD2 (6 bases). Germline values: CDR1 LGHNA, CDR2 YSLEER. This CDR3 is 16 amino acids long. The germline V and J ends were trimmed by 0 bases and 5 bases, with 17 bases remaining between them. The CDR3 nucleotides read TGCGCCAGCAGCCAAGATCGGGGGACTCCGACTGACGAGCAGTACTTC. Protein: CASSQDRGTPTDEQYF.

J is TRBJ1-2 and V is TRBV5-2. TRBV5-2 is designated a pseudogene. This CDR3 has 14 residues. The DNA for the CDR3 is TGTGCCAGCAAAGCGGAGCGAAAGACCTATGGCTACACCTTC. Translation: CASKAERKTYGYTF.

The chain has TRBV19 and TRBJ2-7, with D perhaps matching TRBD2 (5 bases). The V end lost 9 bases, the J end lost 6 bases, and 12 bases lay between the germline ends. CDR1 LNHDA and CDR2 SQIVND come from the germline V gene (reference sequence). There are 11 residues in the CDR3. CDR3 coding DNA: TGTGCCAGCTCGGGGTACGGCGAGCAGTACTTC. Residues: CASSGYGEQYF.

This clone was recorded once. This chain connects TRBV5-1 to TRBJ1-3, with D perhaps matching TRBD1 (6 bases). The CDR3 totals 14 residues. Germline loops: CDR1 SGHRS, CDR2 YFSETQ. V lost 0 bases and J lost 2, with 6 bases in between. CDR3 sequence: CASSLAGAGNTIYF. The CDR3 DNA follows: TGCGCCAGCAGCTTGGCAGGGGCTGGAAACACCATATATTTT. Full variable domain (missing parts from reference TRBV5-1 and TRBJ1-3): KAGVTQTPRYLIKTRGQQVTLSCSPISGHRSVSWYQQTPGQGLQFLFEYFSETQRNKGNFPGRFSGRQFSNSRSEMNVSTLELGDSALYLCASSLAGAGNTIYFGEGSWLTVV.